This TCR beta chain was obtained from a study of beta chain features in type 1 diabetes. This clone showed up just a few times. V dropped 6 bases and J dropped 1 base, with 12 bases sitting between them. CDR1 and CDR2 (germline): MNHEY, SVGAGI. CDR3 size: 15 residues. The entirety of the isolated RNA underwent reverse transcription, so expressed TCRB transcripts were sequenced. The table came from immunoSEQ multiplex PCR; TCRdb's copy has only in-frame clones and leaves some out. The data show 850,000 to 900,000 clones, roughly 15% seen once. This TCR was recovered from a woman aged 18-29 years in good health. This chain connects TRBV6-5 to TRBJ2-2; D might be TRBD1 (5 bases). What was sequenced was naive CD4+ T cells from blood. The chain's CDR3 is CASRLSGWNTGELFF. The CDR3 DNA follows: TGTGCCAGCAGATTATCAGGGTGGAACACCGGGGAGCTGTTTTTT.